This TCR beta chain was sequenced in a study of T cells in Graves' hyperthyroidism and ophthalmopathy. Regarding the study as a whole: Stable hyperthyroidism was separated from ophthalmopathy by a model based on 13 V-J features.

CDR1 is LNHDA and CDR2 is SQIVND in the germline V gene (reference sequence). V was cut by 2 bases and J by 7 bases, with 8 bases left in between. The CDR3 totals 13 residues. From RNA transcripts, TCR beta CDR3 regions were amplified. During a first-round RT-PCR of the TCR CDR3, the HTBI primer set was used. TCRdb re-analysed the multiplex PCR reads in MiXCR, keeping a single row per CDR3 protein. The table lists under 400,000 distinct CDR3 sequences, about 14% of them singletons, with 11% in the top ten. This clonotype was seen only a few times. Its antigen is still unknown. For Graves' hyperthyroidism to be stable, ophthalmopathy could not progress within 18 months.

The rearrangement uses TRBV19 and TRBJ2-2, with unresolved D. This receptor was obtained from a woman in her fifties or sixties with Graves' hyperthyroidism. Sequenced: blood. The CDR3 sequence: CASSIYGYGELFF. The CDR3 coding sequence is TGTGCCAGTAGTATATATGGGTACGGGGAGCTGTTTTTT.